The clone carrying this TCR beta chain was observed a few times. Its antigen remains unknown. Combining a sample-barcoded 5' primer with a J-beta primer mix, a second PCR ran for 7 to 11 cycles. TCRdb independently ran MiXCR on the 5' RACE reads; one entry per CDR3 protein. Of under 2,000,000 distinct CDR3 sequences listed, roughly 50% are singletons. CDR1 is SGHRS, CDR2 YFSETQ, per germline. The CDR3 length is 12 residues. Trimming left V 2 bases short and J 6 bases short, with 9 bases between. The data were taken from a study of blood T cells in healthy people across ages. The study's findings and limits: The study found more naive CD4+ cells and higher diversity in long-lived than aged donors. CMV status of donors was not determined, possibly confounding expanded clonotype changes. Measured against age, TCR beta diversity per million T cells decreased in a roughly linear manner. Unsorted PBMCs ruled out conclusive naive versus antigen-experienced comparison.

The source material was blood. This sequence joins TRBV5-1 and TRBJ2-7; possibly TRBD2 for D (5 bases). This clonotype originated in a woman aged 35 to 49 in good health. The CDR3 region is CASSFDYSEQYF. The CDR3 nucleotides are TGCGCCAGCAGCTTCGACTACTCCGAGCAGTACTTC.